What follows are 8 T cell receptor beta chains derived from one specimen sequenced in a study of blood T cells in healthy people across ages. The second PCR ran roughly 7 to 12 cycles with a sample-barcoded 5' primer and J-beta primers. TCRdb fed the 5' RACE reads into MiXCR, producing one record per CDR3 protein. The sample holds about 650,000 distinct CDR3 sequences; more than 45% are singletons and the top ten take less than 15%. The sequenced material came from blood. The receptors derive from a woman aged 80 or older in good health.

J is TRBJ2-1 and V is TRBV12-3 or TRBV12-4; D call uncertain. The CDR3 contains 13 residues. The V end lost 1 base, the J end lost 9 bases, and 10 bases lay between the germline ends. The CDR3 loop is CASSLVTRGEQFF. The DNA for the CDR3 is TGTGCCAGCAGTTTAGTGACCCGAGGTGAGCAGTTCTTC.

The genes are TRBV20-1 and TRBJ2-7, with TRBD2 matching 9 bases. There are 13 residues in the CDR3. Losses at the gene ends were 4 bases for V and 6 bases for J; bases not matched to a gene: 7. Germline CDR1 is DFQATT and CDR2 is SNEGSKA (reference sequence). The CDR3 DNA reads TGCAGTGCTACTAGCGGGGCAGGTCGCGAGCAGTACTTC. As protein: CSATSGAGREQYF.

To note about this clonotype: It may be a read error: a sequence one base away is much more abundant. The chain combines TRBV20-1 with TRBJ2-1, with D uncertain. CDR1 and CDR2 from the germline V gene are DFQATT and SNEGSKA (reference sequence). Trimming removed 6 bases at V and 7 bases at J, with 7 bases between. This CDR3 is 10 amino acids long. The CDR3: CSAWLNEQFF. In nucleotides, the CDR3 is TGCAGTGCCTGGTTAAATGAGCAGTTCTTC.

The chain has TRBV20-1 and TRBJ2-5; TRBD1 matches at 7 bases. The V segment lost 7 bases and the J segment 0 bases; nucleotides outside the gene matches: 11. CDR3 size: 15 residues. Germline V gives CDR1 DFQATT, CDR2 SNEGSKA (reference sequence). The CDR3, as DNA: TGCAGTGGGATGAGCTGGGACAGTTACCAAGAGACCCAGTACTTC. Protein sequence: CSGMSWDSYQETQYF.

V and J are TRBV9 and TRBJ2-3; D is unresolved. V lost 0 bases and J 7 bases, leaving 15 bases between the germline ends. The germline CDR1 and CDR2 sequences are SGDLS and YYNGEE. CDR3 size: 15 residues. The CDR3 reads CASSVEGQPMNTQYF. The CDR3 DNA is TGTGCCAGCAGCGTAGAGGGTCAGCCAATGAATACGCAGTATTTT.

This clonotype turned up a few times. V usage is TRBV7-2 and J usage is TRBJ2-3, with 7 bases identical to TRBD2. CDR3 size: 19 residues. CDR1 and CDR2 from the germline V gene are SGHTA and FQGNSA. V was clipped by 3 bases and J by 2 bases; unmatched bases: 17. This chain's CDR3 is CASSFFGLALARYTDTQYF. In DNA form, the CDR3 reads TGTGCCAGCAGCTTTTTTGGCCTCGCACTAGCGAGATACACAGATACGCAGTATTTT.

This clonotype has only a few counts. The gene calls are TRBV18 and TRBJ2-7; D possibly corresponds to TRBD2 (6 bases). The germline V and J ends were trimmed by 3 bases and 5 bases, with 8 bases remaining between them. The germline CDR1 and CDR2 sequences are KGHSH and LQKENI. There are 12 residues in the CDR3. The CDR3 loop is CASSPTGDEQYF. CDR3 DNA: TGTGCCAGCTCACCCACGGGGGACGAGCAGTACTTC.

The rearrangement joins TRBV6-1 to TRBJ2-1, with D perhaps matching TRBD2 (5 bases). Germline CDR1 and CDR2: MNHNS and SASEGT. This CDR3 is 14 amino acids long. Trimming took 8 bases from V and 4 from J, leaving 15 bases between them. The DNA for the CDR3 is TGTGCCAGCTTGGTGGAGGTTTGGTACAATGAGCAGTTCTTC. As protein: CASLVEVWYNEQFF.